This T cell receptor beta chain derives from a study of identical twins. V lost 4 bases, J lost 2 bases, and 12 bases stayed unmatched. The CDR3 length is 17 residues. Looked up from germline, CDR1 is SGDLS and CDR2 is YYNGEE. Study-level results: Zero-insertion findings could be partly confounded by invariant cells (MAIT and iNKT cells).

MiXCR, applied by TCRdb to the 5' RACE reads, yields one record per CDR3 protein. The data contain hundreds of thousands of distinct CDR3 sequences, 7.5% of them singletons. A few counts support this clonotype. The antigen is unknown. This sample also appeared in a second study, on yellow fever vaccine responses in identical twins.

This TCR was recovered from a woman aged 18 to 35 in good health. J is TRBJ2-1 and V is TRBV9; 7 bases fit TRBD2. Material: CD8+ T cells sorted from blood. This CDR3 reads CASSPRLAGETYNEQFF. CDR3 sequence (DNA): TGTGCCAGCAGCCCGCGACTAGCCGGGGAGACCTACAATGAGCAGTTCTTC.